This entry describes one T cell receptor beta chain. Germline values: CDR1 MDHEN, CDR2 SYDVKM. The CDR3 sequence is 12 residues long. V lost 5 bases and J lost 4, with 9 bases in between. Produced via immunoSEQ multiplex PCR; TCRdb's table is partial and in-frame only. This table has tens of thousands of clones, around 72% appearing once. With no exception, relapse followed autologous stem cell transplantation in all patients, and brentuximab vedotin exposure varied. This sample was included in a study of PD-1 blockade in classical Hodgkin lymphoma. The sequences come from peripheral blood mononuclear cells (PBMCs), collected at baseline. This sequence was found in a human donor with classical Hodgkin lymphoma. The chain is built from TRBV28 and TRBJ2-7; D is unclear. The CDR3: CASSGNLYEQYF. The CDR3 nucleotides are TGTGCCAGCAGTGGTAATCTATACGAGCAGTACTTC.